What follows are 28 T cell receptor beta chains derived from one specimen sequenced in a study of T-cell reconstitution after alpha-beta-depleted transplantation in children. Construction of the TCRbeta library involved unique molecular identifiers. From the PCR reads, TCRdb called clonotypes with MiXCR, one entry per CDR3 protein. Here the sample spans about 470,000 distinct CDR3 sequences, roughly 43% being singletons. The source material was PBMCs, sampled before TCRalphabeta/CD19-depleted stem cell transplant. All receptors derive from a girl aged 2 to 9 with aplastic anemia, due to receive a stem cell transplant.

Only a few counts were recorded for this clonotype. The rearrangement links TRBV6-1 to TRBJ2-2; possible D gene TRBD2, 5 bases. CDR3 size: 15 residues. V lost 7 bases, J lost 0 bases, and 12 bases lay in between. Germline V CDR1 and CDR2: MNHNS, SASEGT. The CDR3: CASKKEGANTGELFF. For the CDR3, the DNA is TGTGCCAGCAAAAAAGAGGGAGCGAACACCGGGGAGCTGTTTTTT.

V gene TRBV7-3 combines with J gene TRBJ2-1; D uncertain. Trimming removed 2 bases from V and 1 base from J, with 12 bases in between. The CDR3 contains 16 residues. Per germline, CDR1 SGHTA and CDR2 FQGTGA. The CDR3 loop is CASSLSSGGSYNEQFF. The CDR3 region has the DNA TGTGCCAGCAGCTTATCGTCAGGCGGATCCTACAATGAGCAGTTCTTC.

The J gene is TRBJ2-3, the V gene TRBV5-1, with 9 positions matching TRBD2. V lost 2 bases, J lost 2 bases, and 6 bases stayed unmatched. This CDR3 has 16 amino acids. Germline CDR1 is SGHRS and CDR2 is YFSETQ. CDR3 nucleotide sequence: TGCGCCAGCAGCTTCGGTAGCGGGGGATCCACAGATACGCAGTATTTT. It is translated as CASSFGSGGSTDTQYF. The full variable domain, rest sourced from reference TRBV5-1 and TRBJ2-3, is KAGVTQTPRYLIKTRGQQVTLSCSPISGHRSVSWYQQTPGQGLQFLFEYFSETQRNKGNFPGRFSGRQFSNSRSEMNVSTLELGDSALYLCASSFGSGGSTDTQYFGPGTRLTVL.

In this sample, this clonotype turned up once. The gene calls are TRBV28 and TRBJ1-1; D unresolved. The V gene lost 4 bases and the J gene lost 0 bases, with 12 bases spanning the gap. The CDR3 runs 15 residues. Germline CDR1 reads MDHEN; CDR2 reads SYDVKM. The CDR3 loop reads CASSSPGILNTEAFF. The CDR3 bases are TGTGCCAGCAGTTCCCCCGGGATACTGAACACTGAAGCTTTCTTT.

This clonotype was recorded at least ten times. The rearrangement uses TRBV7-9 and TRBJ1-2; D perhaps matches TRBD1 (6 bases). The CDR3 runs to 16 residues. V lost 5 bases to trimming and J lost 7 bases, with 23 bases between them. Germline lookup yields CDR1 SEHNR and CDR2 FQNEAQ (reference sequence). As DNA, the CDR3 is TGTGCCAGCAGCCCGCCCCAGGGGTGGGAGATCGGTGGCTACACCTTC. Residues: CASSPPQGWEIGGYTF. Based on the CDR3 plus reference TRBV7-9 and TRBJ1-2, the full variable domain is DTGVSQNPRHKITKRGQNVTFRCDPISEHNRLYWYRQTLGQGPEFLTYFQNEAQLEKSRLLSDRFSAERPKGSFSTLEIQRTEQGDSAMYLCASSPPQGWEIGGYTFGSGTRLTVV.

The chain joins TRBV6-1 to TRBJ2-2, with a tentative D call TRBD1 (6 bases). The CDR3 runs to 14 residues. Germline V gene sequence: CDR1 MNHNS, CDR2 SASEGT. V lost 10 bases, J lost 7 bases, and 19 bases lay in between. The CDR3 DNA sequence: TGTGCCACCCTGGGGGCAGGGGCCGGCGGGGAGCTGTTTTTT. It yields the protein CATLGAGAGGELFF.

In its sample, this clonotype was seen many times. The CDR3 DNA sequence: TGTGCCAGCAGTTTAGGCCGTCCCGGGACTAGCGTCAGAGCCTCCTACGAGCAGTACTTC. Residues: CASSLGRPGTSVRASYEQYF. V is TRBV12-3 or TRBV12-4 and J is TRBJ2-7, with TRBD2 matching over 10 bases. J was trimmed by 0 bases and V by 1 base; bases with no gene match: 15. The CDR3 length is 20 residues.

This clonotype was found many times. This chain connects TRBV20-1 to TRBJ2-7; either TRBD1 or TRBD2 may supply D (5 bases each). Per germline, CDR1 DFQATT and CDR2 SNEGSKA (reference sequence). V lost 5 bases and J 6 bases, leaving 17 bases between the germline ends. This CDR3 is 13 amino acids long. For the CDR3, the DNA is TGCAGTGCTCTCGGGACGGTACCTGGCGAGCAGTACTTC. It specifies CSALGTVPGEQYF.

The rearrangement links TRBV28 to TRBJ2-7, with 7 bases fitting TRBD1. The CDR3 extends over 16 amino acids. Germline V gene lookup returns CDR1 MDHEN and CDR2 SYDVKM. J gave up 2 bases and V 0 bases, and 7 bases lay outside the gene matches. The CDR3 spells CASSLWQGEPPYEQYF. As DNA, the CDR3 is TGTGCCAGCAGTTTATGGCAGGGGGAACCCCCCTACGAGCAGTACTTC.

This clonotype was counted only a few times. The CDR3 bases are TGTGCCACCAGCAGAGATTATATGAGCTCTGGAAACACCATATATTTT. It codes for CATSRDYMSSGNTIYF. The V call is TRBV15, the J call TRBJ1-3; no firm D call. The germline V gene has CDR1 LNHNV and CDR2 YYDKDF (reference sequence). The V gene lost 0 bases and the J gene lost 0 bases, with 9 bases spanning the gap. The CDR3 covers 16 residues.

This clonotype has a count of ten or more. The chain couples TRBV6-1 to TRBJ1-1; D is perhaps TRBD1 (5 bases). The V gene lost 6 bases and the J gene lost 1 base, with 21 bases spanning the gap. The CDR3 consists of 17 residues. CDR1 MNHNS and CDR2 SASEGT come from the germline V gene. CDR3 sequence reads: CASSRGTDLLTNTEAFF. The DNA for the CDR3 is TGTGCCAGCAGCCGAGGGACGGACCTTTTAACGAACACTGAAGCTTTCTTT.

This clonotype was seen just once. The chain has TRBV5-6 and TRBJ2-3; TRBD2 matches at 7 bases. This CDR3 has 13 residues. V lost 5 bases to trimming and J lost 5 bases; unmatched junction nucleotides: 5. Germline V gives CDR1 SGHDT, CDR2 YYEEEE. The CDR3 loop is CASSGTIRDTQYF. CDR3 DNA: TGTGCCAGCAGTGGGACTATCAGAGATACGCAGTATTTT.

This clonotype has a count of ten or more. The chain carries TRBV20-1 and TRBJ2-3; 10 bases map to TRBD2. This CDR3 region has 17 residues. Per germline, CDR1 DFQATT and CDR2 SNEGSKA (reference sequence). Trimming cost V 5 bases and J 2 bases; bases outside gene matches: 13. The CDR3 protein is CSAPPSGGRLFTDTQYF. The CDR3 bases are TGCAGTGCTCCCCCTAGCGGGGGACGTCTGTTCACAGATACGCAGTATTTT.

The rearrangement uses TRBV30 and TRBJ1-3; TRBD1 matches 7 bases. With V trimmed by 1 base and J by 4 bases, 4 bases remained unmatched. The CDR3 loop spans 14 amino acids. Germline loops: CDR1 GTSNPN, CDR2 SVGIG (reference sequence). CDR3 amino acids: CAWSARGSGNTIYF. The CDR3 region has the DNA TGTGCCTGGAGTGCCAGGGGGTCCGGAAACACCATATATTTT.

This clonotype was counted between two and nine times. The J gene is TRBJ2-1, the V gene TRBV3-1, with D hard to call. With 0 bases removed from V and 7 bases from J, the gap between germline ends came to 1 base. The germline V gene has CDR1 LGHDT and CDR2 YNNKEL (reference sequence). The CDR3 length is 11 residues. In DNA, the CDR3 is TGTGCCAGCAGCCAAGAGAATGAGCAGTTCTTC. It encodes CASSQENEQFF.

The V gene is TRBV7-2, the J gene TRBJ1-6, with D hard to call. CDR1 is SGHTA, CDR2 FQGNSA, per germline. With 2 bases removed from V and 8 bases from J, the gap between germline ends came to 16 bases. This CDR3 comprises 16 residues. CDR3 in amino acids: CASSLSTRTRHSPLHF. The CDR3 DNA sequence: TGTGCCAGCAGCTTATCGACGCGGACCAGGCATTCACCCCTCCACTTT.

This rearrangement joins TRBV20-1 to TRBJ2-1; the D gene is possibly TRBD2 (7 bases). The CDR3 runs 16 residues. The V gene's germline CDR1 is DFQATT and CDR2 SNEGSKA (reference sequence). The V end lost 1 base, the J end lost 5 bases, and 18 bases lay between the germline ends. DNA for the CDR3: TGCAGTGCTAGAGGGATATACAGGGAGGGCGACAATGAGCAGTTCTTC. Its translation is CSARGIYREGDNEQFF.

DNA for the CDR3: TGTGCCATCAGTGAAAGACACCTCGCGGCGAACACTGAAGCTTTCTTT. It codes for CAISERHLAANTEAFF. The rearrangement uses TRBV10-3 and TRBJ1-1; no clear D gene. Germline values: CDR1 ENHRY, CDR2 SYGVKD. V lost 3 bases and J lost 1, with 15 bases in between. The length of the CDR3 is 16 residues.

J is TRBJ1-2 and V is TRBV7-3; D is perhaps TRBD1 (6 bases). The germline V gene has CDR1 SGHTA and CDR2 FQGTGA. Deletions cut 5 bases from V and 5 bases from J, with 15 bases between. The length of the CDR3 is 14 residues. In DNA form, the CDR3 reads TGTGCCAGCAGCACCGGACAGCGAATATATGGCTACACCTTC. This codes for CASSTGQRIYGYTF. The variable domain in full, with the rest retrieved from reference TRBV7-3 and TRBJ1-2, is GAGVSQTPSNKVTEKGKYVELRCDPISGHTALYWYRQSLGQGPEFLIYFQGTGAADDSGLPNDRFFAVRPEGSVSTLKIQRTERGDSAVYLCASSTGQRIYGYTFGSGTRLTVV.

The rearrangement links TRBV20-1 to TRBJ2-5; 9 nucleotides line up with TRBD2. V dropped 3 bases and J dropped 5; count of bases not matched to a gene: 19. CDR3 length equals 18 residues. Germline lookup yields CDR1 DFQATT and CDR2 SNEGSKA (reference sequence). The CDR3 sequence: CSARWGGGASDPPETQYF. DNA for the CDR3: TGCAGTGCTAGGTGGGGCGGGGGGGCTTCTGATCCACCGGAGACCCAGTACTTC.

There are a few counts of this clonotype. This rearrangement joins TRBV12-3 or TRBV12-4 to TRBJ2-3, with 10 bases matching TRBD2. The CDR3 is 16 residues long. V lost 5 bases and J lost 2; bases outside the gene matches: 7. CDR3 sequence reads: CASSPDSGRVTDTQYF. CDR3 bases: TGTGCCAGCAGTCCAGACAGCGGGAGGGTCACAGATACGCAGTATTTT.

This clonotype has at least ten counts. The rearrangement joins TRBV3-1 to TRBJ1-1, with D perhaps matching TRBD1 (5 bases). This CDR3 has 15 residues. The V gene lost 4 bases and the J gene lost 6 bases, with 18 bases spanning the gap. Germline V lookup: CDR1 LGHDT, CDR2 YNNKEL (reference sequence). The CDR3 loop reads CASSPPGAGMPEAFF. CDR3 DNA sequence: TGTGCCAGCAGCCCACCCGGCGCAGGGATGCCTGAAGCTTTCTTT. Looking up the rest from reference TRBV3-1 and TRBJ1-1 gives the full variable domain: DTAVSQTPKYLVTQMGNDKSIKCEQNLGHDTMYWYKQDSKKFLKIMFSYNNKELIINETVPNRFSPKSPDKAHLNLHINSLELGDSAVYFCASSPPGAGMPEAFFGQGTRLTVV.

This chain joins TRBV7-2 and TRBJ2-6; D gene ambiguous. The V end lost 5 bases, the J end lost 0 bases, and 8 bases lay between the germline ends. The CDR3 totals 15 residues. CDR1 is SGHTA, CDR2 FQGNSA, per germline. The CDR3 DNA is TGTGCCAGCAGCCCCCGTTTCTCTGGGGCCAACGTCCTGACTTTC. This codes for CASSPRFSGANVLTF. Supplemented by reference TRBV7-2 and TRBJ2-6, the full variable domain reads GAGVSQSPSNKVTEKGKDVELRCDPISGHTALYWYRQSLGQGLEFLIYFQGNSAPDKSGLPSDRFSAERTGGSVSTLTIQRTQQEDSAVYLCASSPRFSGANVLTFGAGSRLTVL.

On this clonotype: A much larger clonotype is one base distant, so this may be a read error. The CDR3 reads CASSLTGNHYSYTF. In DNA form, the CDR3 reads TGTGCCAGCAGCTTAACAGGGAACCACTATAGCTACACCTTC. This chain uses TRBV5-5 with TRBJ1-2; perhaps TRBD1 as D (6 bases). This CDR3 has 14 amino acids. CDR1 and CDR2 from the germline V gene are SGHKS and YYEKEE (reference sequence).

V usage is TRBV7-2 and J usage is TRBJ1-5; 9 positions match TRBD1. The CDR3 has 15 residues. V was pared by 5 bases and J by 7 bases, with 9 bases of the junction left unmatched. Germline V gene data show CDR1 as SGHTA and CDR2 as FQGNSA. Here the CDR3 DNA reads TGTGCCAGCAGCGCGACCGGGACAGGGTTCCAGCCCCAGCATTTT. Its translation: CASSATGTGFQPQHF.

The chain joins TRBV12-3 or TRBV12-4 to TRBJ2-3; 14 bases map to TRBD2. The trim removed 7 bases at V and 2 bases at J, leaving 17 bases unmatched. CDR3 length equals 20 residues. In nucleotides, the CDR3 is TGTGCCAGCACCGCTACTTCTGGGACTAGCGGGGGCATGCTCACAGATACGCAGTATTTT. Its translation is CASTATSGTSGGMLTDTQYF.

This chain links TRBV7-2 with TRBJ2-7; 9 bases are a match to TRBD2. The CDR3 spans 14 residues. Trimming removed 5 bases from V and 5 bases from J; junction bases left unmatched: 7. CDR1 and CDR2 from the germline V gene are SGHTA and FQGNSA. The CDR3 protein is CASSAGLASDEQYF. The DNA for the CDR3 is TGTGCCAGCAGCGCAGGACTAGCGAGCGACGAGCAGTACTTC.

This clonotype was recorded at least ten times. This chain joins TRBV7-2 and TRBJ2-5; D remains ambiguous. This CDR3 spans 13 amino acids. The V gene's germline CDR1 is SGHTA and CDR2 FQGNSA. Trimming removed 3 bases from V and 1 base from J, with 6 bases in between. The CDR3, as DNA: TGTGCCAGCAGCTTCTATACCCAAGAGACCCAGTACTTC. Protein: CASSFYTQETQYF. Full variable domain (missing parts from reference TRBV7-2 and TRBJ2-5): GAGVSQSPSNKVTEKGKDVELRCDPISGHTALYWYRQSLGQGLEFLIYFQGNSAPDKSGLPSDRFSAERTGGSVSTLTIQRTQQEDSAVYLCASSFYTQETQYFGPGTRLLVL.